The clone carrying this TCR beta chain was counted ten times or more. Different DNA sequences within this sample yield the same CDR3. Under the authors' procedure: Quantification of nucleated cells was approximated via reference gene primer amplification. The data were produced by immunoSEQ multiplex PCR, yet TCRdb's version contains in-frame clones alone and is incomplete. V and J calls and clone size are given by that table; D and trimming were obtained from the DNA. The repertoire holds over 200,000 clones, with 87% as singletons. The source of the sample is a study of blood T cell repertoires in COVID-19. Residents of 24 US areas, aged about 18 to 95 years, made up the participants. Recovery among Cohort 3 donors was established by two negative PCRs, clearance, or symptom resolution. Germline CDR1 and CDR2: LGHDT and YNNKEL (reference sequence). The CDR3 sequence is 12 residues long. V lost 2 bases and J 3 bases, leaving 5 bases between the germline ends.

This TCR derives from a man aged 25 to 40 who had recovered from COVID-19. This chain links TRBV3-1 (or the pseudogene TRBV3-2) with TRBJ2-7; D ambiguous. Sequencing input: PBMCs or T cells enriched from blood (not recorded which). The CDR3 DNA reads TGTGCCAGCAGCCAAACTGGCTACGAGCAGTACTTC. This codes for CASSQTGYEQYF.